Sequencing of this T cell receptor beta chain was carried out in a study of Tregs in tolerant kidney transplant recipients. Data came from immunoSEQ multiplex PCR; TCRdb stores just in-frame clones and leaves some out. Among 240,000 or so clones listed, around 81% were seen once. V was pared by 3 bases and J by 2 bases, with 4 bases of the junction left unmatched. Looked up from germline, CDR1 is MNHEY and CDR2 is SMNVEV (reference sequence). The CDR3 runs to 15 residues. The sample taken for sequencing was CD4+ T cells from blood. The J gene is TRBJ2-7, the V gene TRBV27, with 10 bases that match TRBD1. This sequence was found in a human donor in good health. CDR3: CASSFLTGGPYEQYF. CDR3 DNA sequence: TGTGCCAGCAGTTTCTTGACAGGGGGCCCCTACGAGCAGTACTTC.